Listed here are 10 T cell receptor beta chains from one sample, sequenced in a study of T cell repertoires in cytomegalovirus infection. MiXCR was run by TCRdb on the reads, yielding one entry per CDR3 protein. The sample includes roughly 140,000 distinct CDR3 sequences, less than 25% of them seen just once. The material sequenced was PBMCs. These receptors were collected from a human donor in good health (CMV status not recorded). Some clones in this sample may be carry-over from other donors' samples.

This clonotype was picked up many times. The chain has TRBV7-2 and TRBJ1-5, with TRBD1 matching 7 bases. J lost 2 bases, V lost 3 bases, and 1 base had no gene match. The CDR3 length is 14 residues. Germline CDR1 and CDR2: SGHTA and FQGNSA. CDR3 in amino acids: CASSFDRGNQPQHF. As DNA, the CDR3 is TGTGCCAGCAGCTTTGACAGGGGCAATCAGCCCCAGCATTTT.

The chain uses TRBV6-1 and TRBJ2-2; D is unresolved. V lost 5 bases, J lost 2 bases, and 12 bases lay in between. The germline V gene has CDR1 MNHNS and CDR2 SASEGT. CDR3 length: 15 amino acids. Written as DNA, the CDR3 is TGTGCCAGCAGTCACATGGGCCATAACACCGGGGAGCTGTTTTTT. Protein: CASSHMGHNTGELFF.

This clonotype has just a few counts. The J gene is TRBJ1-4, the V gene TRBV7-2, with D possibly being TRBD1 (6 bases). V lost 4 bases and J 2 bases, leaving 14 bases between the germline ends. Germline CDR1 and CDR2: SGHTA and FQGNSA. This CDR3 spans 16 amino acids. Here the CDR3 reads CASSSTKGGTNEKLFF. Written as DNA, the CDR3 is TGTGCCAGCAGCTCCACTAAGGGGGGGACTAATGAAAAACTGTTTTTT.

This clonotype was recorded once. Here the CDR3 DNA reads TGTGCCACCAGCAGAGATCGATTAGATTCCACAGATACGCAGTATTTT. It encodes CATSRDRLDSTDTQYF. V is TRBV15 and J is TRBJ2-3; no clear D gene. The V end was cut by 0 bases, the J end by 2 bases, with 12 bases between. Looked up from germline, CDR1 is LNHNV and CDR2 is YYDKDF (reference sequence). CDR3 size: 16 residues.

The CDR3 protein is CSAEWMRTGRNYEQYF. CDR3 DNA sequence: TGCAGTGCTGAGTGGATGAGGACAGGGAGGAACTACGAGCAGTACTTC. V usage is TRBV20-1 and J usage is TRBJ2-7; 8 bases fit TRBD1. J gave up 3 bases and V 5 bases, and 15 bases lay outside the gene matches. Germline CDR1 DFQATT, CDR2 SNEGSKA (reference sequence). The CDR3 has 16 residues.

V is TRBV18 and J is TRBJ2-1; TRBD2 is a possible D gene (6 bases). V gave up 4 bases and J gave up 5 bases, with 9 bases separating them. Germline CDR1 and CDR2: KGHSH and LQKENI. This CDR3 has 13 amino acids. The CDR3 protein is CASSRLDDNEQFF. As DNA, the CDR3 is TGTGCCAGCTCACGACTAGACGACAATGAGCAGTTCTTC.

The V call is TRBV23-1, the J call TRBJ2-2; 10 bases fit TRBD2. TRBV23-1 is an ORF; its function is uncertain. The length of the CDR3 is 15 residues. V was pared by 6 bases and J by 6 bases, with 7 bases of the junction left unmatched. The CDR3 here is CASRPFSGRSGELFF. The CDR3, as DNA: TGCGCCAGCAGACCCTTTAGCGGGAGGTCCGGGGAGCTGTTTTTT.

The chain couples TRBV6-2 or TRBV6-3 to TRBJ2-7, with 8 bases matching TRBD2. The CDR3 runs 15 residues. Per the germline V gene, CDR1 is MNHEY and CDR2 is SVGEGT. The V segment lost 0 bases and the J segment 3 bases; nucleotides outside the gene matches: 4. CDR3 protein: CASSYSREGIYEQYF. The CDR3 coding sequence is TGTGCCAGCAGTTACTCCCGGGAGGGGATCTACGAGCAGTACTTC.

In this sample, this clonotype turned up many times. CDR3 residues: CASSSQVGGNEQFF. The CDR3 DNA is TGTGCCAGCAGTTCTCAAGTAGGGGGTAATGAGCAGTTCTTC. The chain is built from TRBV27 and TRBJ2-1, with D perhaps matching TRBD1 (6 bases). Germline V gene lookup returns CDR1 MNHEY and CDR2 SMNVEV (reference sequence). With 4 bases removed from V and 7 bases from J, the gap between germline ends came to 14 bases. The CDR3 is 14 amino acids.

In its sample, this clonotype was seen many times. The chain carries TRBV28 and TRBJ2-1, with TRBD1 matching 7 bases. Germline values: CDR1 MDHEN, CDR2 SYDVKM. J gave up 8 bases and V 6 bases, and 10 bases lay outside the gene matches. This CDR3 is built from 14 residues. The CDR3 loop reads CASSQGQFLYEQFF. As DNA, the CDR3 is TGTGCCAGCAGCCAGGGACAGTTTTTGTATGAGCAGTTCTTC.